A single sample is the source of the 18 T cell receptor beta chains below, sequenced in a study of beta chain features in type 1 diabetes. The sequenced template was cDNA made from the entire isolated RNA. Measured with immunoSEQ multiplex PCR; TCRdb has only the in-frame clones, and not every one. The data contain 300,000 to 450,000 clones, roughly 12% of them singletons. Study-level results: Moderately but significantly shorter TCRB CDR3s were found in Type 1 diabetes patients in all four CD4+ subsets.

These receptors' targets are unknown. Sequencing was done on a sample of naive CD4+ T cells from blood. These receptors were obtained from a woman in her late teens or twenties with type 1 diabetes.

V is TRBV5-6 and J is TRBJ1-5; 7 positions match TRBD1. V lost 2 bases, J lost 6 bases, and 5 bases stayed unmatched. Germline V gene lookup returns CDR1 SGHDT and CDR2 YYEEEE. The CDR3 runs to 14 residues. The DNA for the CDR3 is TGTGCCAGCAGCTTCGGACAGGACAGTCAGCCCCAGCATTTT. Its protein product is CASSFGQDSQPQHF.

This sequence joins TRBV15 and TRBJ2-2; weak D call: TRBD2 (5 bases). This CDR3 comprises 12 residues. The germline V and J ends were trimmed by 3 bases and 12 bases, with 11 bases remaining between them. Germline CDR1 LNHNV, CDR2 YYDKDF (reference sequence). The chain's CDR3 is CATSSVRGQLFF. The CDR3 DNA follows: TGTGCCACCAGCAGTGTAAGAGGGCAGCTGTTTTTT.

The sample holds a few counts of this clone. This sequence joins TRBV29-1 and TRBJ2-7, with 7 bases aligning to TRBD1. The CDR3 has 10 amino acids. Unmatched junction bases numbered 2, after V lost 7 bases and J lost 5 bases. CDR1 is SQVTM and CDR2 is ANQGSEA in the germline V gene. The CDR3 DNA reads as TGCAGCGGTGGGACAGACGAGCAGTACTTC. Translation gives CSGGTDEQYF.

The V and J genes are TRBV5-1 and TRBJ1-1; a weak D match, TRBD1 (5 bases). Trimming removed 0 bases from V and 6 bases from J, with 18 bases in between. The CDR3 has 16 residues. Germline CDR1 and CDR2: SGHRS and YFSETQ. CDR3 protein: CASSLATGGRVAEAFF. CDR3 in DNA: TGCGCCAGCAGCTTGGCCACCGGGGGGAGGGTAGCTGAAGCTTTCTTT.

This clone was found a few times. In DNA, the CDR3 is TGCGCCAGCAGCCAAGCACGCGGGGGGTACTCCCAAGAGACCCAGTACTTC. It codes for CASSQARGGYSQETQYF. The chain joins TRBV4-3 to TRBJ2-5; TRBD2 matches 8 bases. Germline CDR1 and CDR2: LGHNA and YSLEER. CDR3 length: 17 amino acids. The J segment lost 1 base and the V segment lost 1 base, leaving 8 bases of the junction unmatched.

This clone was picked up a small number of times. J is TRBJ2-2 and V is TRBV15, with TRBD2 matching over 11 bases. CDR3 size: 17 residues. J lost 4 bases, V lost 1 base, and 5 bases had no gene match. Germline lookup yields CDR1 LNHNV and CDR2 YYDKDF (reference sequence). The CDR3 DNA sequence: TGTGCCACCAGCAGAGGGCCTAGCGGGAGGAGCACCGGGGAGCTGTTTTTT. Translated, it gives CATSRGPSGRSTGELFF. Combining the CDR3 with reference TRBV15 and TRBJ2-2 gives the whole variable domain DAMVIQNPRYQVTQFGKPVTLSCSQTLNHNVMYWYQQKSSQAPKLLFHYYDKDFNNEADTPDNFQSRRPNTSFCFLDIRSPGLGDTAMYLCATSRGPSGRSTGELFFGEGSRLTVL.

The chain uses TRBV4-1 and TRBJ1-1; D is uncertain. The length of the CDR3 is 14 residues. The germline CDR1 and CDR2 sequences are MGHRA and YSYEKL. V was pared by 8 bases and J by 0 bases, with 13 bases between. The CDR3 nucleotides are TGCGCCAGCCGATCGCGGCAGCTGAACACTGAAGCTTTCTTT. Translation gives CASRSRQLNTEAFF.

The chain's CDR3 is CASSGTGAVDTQYF. The CDR3 DNA is TGCGCCAGCAGTGGGACAGGGGCTGTAGATACGCAGTATTTT. The chain combines TRBV5-1 with TRBJ2-3; 10 bases match TRBD1. The CDR3 is 14 amino acids. V lost 5 bases and J lost 5; bases outside the gene matches: 5. CDR1 and CDR2 from the germline V gene are SGHRS and YFSETQ.

J is TRBJ2-3 and V is TRBV11-2, with D perhaps TRBD2 (6 bases). Germline CDR1 SGHAT, CDR2 FQNNGV. The CDR3 consists of 15 residues. The V end lost 2 bases, the J end lost 2 bases, and 11 bases lay between the germline ends. The CDR3 spells CASSLRGIYTDTQYF. DNA for the CDR3: TGTGCCAGCAGCTTACGGGGGATTTACACAGATACGCAGTATTTT.

This chain uses TRBV10-2 with TRBJ2-5, with no clear D. There are 14 residues in the CDR3. Between the trimmed V and J ends, which lost 3 bases and 2 bases, there was a span of 10 bases. Per the germline V gene, CDR1 is WSHSY and CDR2 is SAAADI. The CDR3 DNA reads TGCGCCAGCAGTGACCCGATGCGGCAAGAGACCCAGTACTTC. Translation: CASSDPMRQETQYF.

This clone was counted between two and nine times. The chain links TRBV19 to TRBJ2-1, with D possibly matching TRBD1 (6 bases). The germline gives CDR1 LNHDA, CDR2 SQIVND (reference sequence). V lost 8 bases and J 6 bases, leaving 14 bases between the germline ends. This CDR3 comprises 13 residues. The CDR3 DNA follows: TGTGCCAGTGGCCCGACAGGCCGCAATGAGCAGTTCTTC. Translating gives CASGPTGRNEQFF.

This clone was found a few times. The rearrangement joins TRBV5-5 to TRBJ2-3; 8 bases are a match to TRBD2. V was pared by 4 bases and J by 3 bases, with 4 bases of the junction left unmatched. Germline lookup yields CDR1 SGHKS and CDR2 YYEKEE (reference sequence). This CDR3 has 14 amino acids. The CDR3 region has the DNA TGTGCCAGCAGCAGGACTAGCAGTACAGATACGCAGTATTTT. It encodes CASSRTSSTDTQYF.

The rearrangement joins TRBV19 to TRBJ1-1, with D unclear. Germline CDR1 and CDR2: LNHDA and SQIVND (reference sequence). Trimming took 10 bases from V and 7 from J, leaving 4 bases between them. The CDR3 is made up of 8 amino acids. The CDR3 DNA sequence: TGTGCCACCTTTGAAGCTTTCTTT. Translation: CATFEAFF.

The chain employs TRBV7-2 and TRBJ2-6, with D possibly matching TRBD2 (6 bases). Germline lookup yields CDR1 SGHTA and CDR2 FQGNSA. The germline V and J ends were trimmed by 6 bases and 3 bases, with 12 bases remaining between them. There are 15 residues in the CDR3. In nucleotides, the CDR3 is TGTGCCAGCAGGGCCGGAGGGCTTGGGGCCAACGTCCTGACTTTC. Its translation is CASRAGGLGANVLTF.

This clone was seen a few times. The chain combines TRBV7-9 with TRBJ1-1, with unresolved D. CDR1 is SEHNR, CDR2 FQNEAQ, per germline (reference sequence). This CDR3 has 12 amino acids. Trimming cost V 4 bases and J 1 base, with 4 bases left between them. The CDR3 here is CASSWANTEAFF. The CDR3 DNA follows: TGTGCCAGCAGCTGGGCGAACACTGAAGCTTTCTTT.

The chain links TRBV29-1 to TRBJ2-1, with TRBD2 identical over 7 bases. J lost 15 bases, V lost 7 bases, and 12 bases had no gene match. CDR1 is SQVTM and CDR2 is ANQGSEA in the germline V gene. The CDR3 consists of 11 residues. The CDR3 spells CSGRGGSGWFF. The CDR3 DNA sequence: TGCAGCGGACGAGGCGGGAGTGGGTGGTTCTTC.

The chain couples TRBV18 to TRBJ1-4, with TRBD1 matching over 8 bases. Trimming removed 8 bases from V and 5 bases from J; junction bases left unmatched: 4. This CDR3 contains 13 residues. Per the germline V gene, CDR1 is KGHSH and CDR2 is LQKENI. CDR3 DNA sequence: TGTGCCAGCCGCGGACAGGGCAATGAAAAACTGTTTTTT. This codes for CASRGQGNEKLFF.

The gene calls are TRBV21-1 and TRBJ2-3; TRBD1, as called in the table, went unchecked against the DNA. TRBV21-1 is given as a pseudogene. The CDR3 loop spans 15 amino acids. As DNA, the CDR3 is TGTGCCAGCAGCAACCGACAGGGGGTCCCAGATACGCAGTATTTT. This translates into CASSNRQGVPDTQYF.